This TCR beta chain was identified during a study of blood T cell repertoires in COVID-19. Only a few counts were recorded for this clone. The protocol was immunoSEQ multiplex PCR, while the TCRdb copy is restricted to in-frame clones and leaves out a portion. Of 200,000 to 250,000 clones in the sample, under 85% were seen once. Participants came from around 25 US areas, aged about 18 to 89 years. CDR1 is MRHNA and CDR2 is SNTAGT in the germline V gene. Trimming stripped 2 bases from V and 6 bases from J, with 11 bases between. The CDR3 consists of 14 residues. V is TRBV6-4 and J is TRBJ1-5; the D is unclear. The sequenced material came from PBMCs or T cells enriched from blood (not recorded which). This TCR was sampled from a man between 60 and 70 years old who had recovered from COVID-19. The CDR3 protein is CASSDKSFSQPQHF. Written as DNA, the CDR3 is TGTGCCAGCAGTGACAAGTCCTTCAGTCAGCCCCAGCATTTT.